This T cell receptor beta chain was identified in a study of Graves' ophthalmopathy and Graves' hyperthyroidism. At the level of the study: Peripheral blood (taken before any treatment) was collected at initial diagnosis.

Trimming took 6 bases from V and 3 from J, leaving 17 bases between them. Germline CDR1 MDHEN, CDR2 SYDVKM. The CDR3 is made up of 15 amino acids. Study results and limitations: A majority of expanded thyroid clonotypes exceeding 0.001 frequency were likewise present in blood.

The sample holds many counts of this clonotype. Its cognate antigen is unknown. Amplification of TCR beta CDR3 regions used RNA transcripts. First-round RT-PCR employed HTBI primers, with a second-round multiplex PCR after it. One entry per CDR3 protein results from TCRdb running MiXCR on the multiplex PCR reads. In the table there are a few hundred thousand distinct CDR3 sequences, 20% to 25% of which are singletons. The receptor was derived from a woman aged 50 to 60 with Graves' ophthalmopathy. The rearrangement joins TRBV28 to TRBJ1-1; D is uncertain. Sequences were obtained from peripheral blood. CDR3 in DNA: TGTGCCAGCAGCTCCCCGGTCGATGCCTACACTGAAGCTTTCTTT. Translation gives CASSSPVDAYTEAFF.